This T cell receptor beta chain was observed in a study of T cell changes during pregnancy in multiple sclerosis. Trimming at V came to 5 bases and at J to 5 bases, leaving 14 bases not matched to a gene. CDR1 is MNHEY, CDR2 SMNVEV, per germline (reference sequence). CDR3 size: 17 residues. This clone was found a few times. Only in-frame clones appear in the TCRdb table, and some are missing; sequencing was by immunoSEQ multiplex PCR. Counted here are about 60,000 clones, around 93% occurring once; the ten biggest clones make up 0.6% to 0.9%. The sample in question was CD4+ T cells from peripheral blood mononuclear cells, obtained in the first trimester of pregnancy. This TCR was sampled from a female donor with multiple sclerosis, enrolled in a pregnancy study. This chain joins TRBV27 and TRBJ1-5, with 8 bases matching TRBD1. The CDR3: CASSPYGVQGGDQPQHF. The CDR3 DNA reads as TGTGCCAGCAGTCCATACGGCGTACAGGGGGGCGATCAGCCCCAGCATTTT.